This entry lists 5 T cell receptor beta chains sequenced from one sample in a study of OX40 agonist ivuxolimab in advanced cancers. Generated by immunoSEQ multiplex PCR, the TCRdb table keeps only in-frame clones and is missing some. The table shows tens of thousands of clones, with roughly 78% occurring only once. Sequencing was performed on CD4+ or CD8+ T cells sorted from blood, taken in a trial of the OX40 agonist ivuxolimab. The receptors derive from an adult with an advanced solid tumor such as melanoma, head and neck, liver or kidney cancer.

This rearrangement joins TRBV19 to TRBJ1-6; D remains ambiguous. This CDR3 is 15 amino acids long. Trimming stripped 3 bases from V and 3 bases from J, with 9 bases between. Germline assignment: CDR1 LNHDA and CDR2 SQIVND (reference sequence). The CDR3 nucleotides read TGTGCCAGTAGTATGATCCAGTTCTATAATTCACCCCTCCACTTT. Translation gives CASSMIQFYNSPLHF.

This clone was seen a handful of times. The chain recombines TRBV28 with TRBJ1-2; D gene uncertain. Per the germline V gene, CDR1 is MDHEN and CDR2 is SYDVKM. Trimming stripped 7 bases from V and 1 base from J, with 4 bases between. This CDR3 region has 11 residues. The DNA of the CDR3 is TGTGCCAGCACCGATAACTATGGCTACACCTTC. Its protein product is CASTDNYGYTF.

V gene TRBV28 combines with J gene TRBJ1-5, with 8 bases matching TRBD1. CDR1 is MDHEN, CDR2 SYDVKM, per germline. The CDR3 length is 14 residues. Unmatched junction bases numbered 16, after V lost 10 bases and J lost 11 bases. Here the CDR3 DNA reads TGTGCCACCGTAACAGGGGGACAATCAAGGGCCCAGCATTTT. Translating it yields CATVTGGQSRAQHF. Drawing the rest from reference TRBV28 and TRBJ1-5, the complete variable domain is DVKVTQSSRYLVKRTGEKVFLECVQDMDHENMFWYRQDPGLGLRLIYFSYDVKMKEKGDIPEGYSVSREKKERFSLILESASTNQTSMYLCATVTGGQSRAQHFGDGTRLSIL.

This chain connects TRBV27 to TRBJ2-1, with D unclear. Germline assignment: CDR1 MNHEY and CDR2 SMNVEV (reference sequence). The V and J ends lost 4 bases and 1 base respectively, with 11 bases between them. The CDR3 has 15 residues. The CDR3 here is CASSYRRASYNEQFF. CDR3 nucleotide sequence: TGTGCCAGCAGTTATAGACGCGCGTCCTACAATGAGCAGTTCTTC.

The chain couples TRBV19 to TRBJ1-5, with TRBD1 identical over 8 bases. The CDR3 is made up of 14 amino acids. Germline CDR1 reads LNHDA; CDR2 reads SQIVND (reference sequence). V lost 7 bases, J lost 4 bases, and 6 bases stayed unmatched. CDR3 bases: TGTGCCAGTACTCCGGACAGGGTAAATCAGCCCCAGCATTTT. Translation: CASTPDRVNQPQHF. The entire variable domain, with the rest obtained from reference TRBV19 and TRBJ1-5, is as follows: DGGITQSPKYLFRKEGQNVTLSCEQNLNHDAMYWYRQDPGQGLRLIYYSQIVNDFQKGDIAEGYSVSREKKESFPLTVTSAQKNPTAFYLCASTPDRVNQPQHFGDGTRLSIL.